The clone carrying this T cell receptor beta chain came up a few times. Its antigen is unidentified. The data belong to a study of human T cells and chemical hapten exposure. For the study at large: TCR yields per sample varied mostly from small pooled library volume differences. Overall study results and limits: Expanded TCRs formed significantly more large CDR3 similarity clusters than controls.

CDR3 size: 14 residues. V was trimmed by 11 bases and J by 0 bases, leaving 13 bases between them. Per germline, CDR1 ENHRY and CDR2 SYGVKD. The time point denotes: patch test 3, about 24 weeks after DPC sensitization. Described treatment: therapeutic diphenylcyclopropenone sensitization with weekly scalp DPC. Donors, patients with alopecia ranging from 18 to 70 years old and judged suitable for DPC, provided samples. Total RNA came from unfractionated whole blood. TCRdb reanalysed the RACE reads using MiXCR and keeps one entry per CDR3 protein. The top ten hold over 2% of the sample, which has 210,000 or so distinct CDR3 sequences, around 23% seen once.

Specimen: whole blood, collected in connection with sensitization to the hapten diphenylcyclopropenone (DPC). The clonotype originates from a woman between 40 and 50 years old with alopecia areata. Some clones in this sample may be carry-over from other donors' samples. J is TRBJ2-2 and V is TRBV10-3; no definite D call. In DNA, the CDR3 is TGTGCCCTCTCCCGACAAGCGAACACCGGGGAGCTGTTTTTT. It codes for CALSRQANTGELFF.